A selection of T cell receptor beta chains follows, all from one sample in a study of a mutant IDH1 vaccine in newly diagnosed glioma. TCRdb keeps only in-frame clones here, not all; method: immunoSEQ multiplex PCR. In the table there are 50,000 to 55,000 clones, just under 80% of which are singletons. What these receptors recognize is not known. Here the sequenced sample was PBMCs, taken from a glioma patient whose treatment included an IDH1 peptide vaccine. The receptors here all came from a man between 50 and 59 years old with glioma. CDR3s include the opening cysteine and the closing phenylalanine or tryptophan. A D gene is named only where the DNA matches it firmly. A clone size is listed for some rows: how often the clone was seen (once, few, many), or a class if it is expanded.

j_call clone_size v_call d_call cdr3_length cdr3_nt cdr3_aa
TRBJ1-1 - TRBV7-9 - 12 TGTGCCAGCAGCTTCTATGGAACTGAAGCTTTCTTT CASSFYGTEAFF
TRBJ2-1 once TRBV6-5 TRBD2 15 TGTGCCAGCAGTTACCAGTCTAGCGGGGGCTGGGAGCAGTTCTTC CASSYQSSGGWEQFF
TRBJ2-1 - TRBV14 - 15 TGTGCCAGCAGCCAAGTGGTGACGGACGGCAATGAGCAGTTCTTC CASSQVVTDGNEQFF
TRBJ2-7 - TRBV4-1 - 13 TGCGCCAGCAGCCAAGTGGTAGCCTACGAGCAGTACTTC CASSQVVAYEQYF
TRBJ2-5 - TRBV6-1 - 15 TGTGCCAGCAGTGAAGGGAGTTTTGGGTCAGAGACCCAGTACTTC CASSEGSFGSETQYF
TRBJ1-1 - TRBV4-1 - 13 TGCGCCAGCGGAAGGGAGCTGAACACTGAAGCTTTCTTT CASGRELNTEAFF
TRBJ1-1 - TRBV5-4 TRBD1 14 TGTGCCAGCAGCTTGGAGGACAGGGGCACTGAAGCTTTCTTT CASSLEDRGTEAFF
TRBJ1-1 - TRBV7-9 - 13 TGTGCCAGCACCCACGAGGTTCACACTGAAGCTTTCTTT CASTHEVHTEAFF
TRBJ2-7 - TRBV9 - 11 TGTGCCAGCGGTACCCTCTACGAGCAGTACTTC CASGTLYEQYF
TRBJ1-1 few TRBV28 - 16 TGTGCCAGCAGTTTGCCGACAGAGCCCATGAACACTGAAGCTTTCTTT CASSLPTEPMNTEAFF
TRBJ2-5 - TRBV7-6 - 14 TGTGCCAGCACCCCAATGGCGGGTCAAGAGACCCAGTACTTC CASTPMAGQETQYF
TRBJ2-1 - TRBV2 - 15 TGTGCCAGCAGTGAGGGGGACGCGAGGTTCAATGAGCAGTTCTTC CASSEGDARFNEQFF
TRBJ1-5 - TRBV27 - 14 TGTGCCAGCAGTTTATACAGGGGCAATCAGCCCCAGCATTTT CASSLYRGNQPQHF
TRBJ2-7 - TRBV28 - 15 TGTGCCAGCAGCCCCCACAGGGACGGGGTTTACGAGCAGTACTTC CASSPHRDGVYEQYF
TRBJ2-2 once TRBV9 - 13 TGTGCCAGCAGCGTACGGTACACCGGGGAGCTGTTTTTT CASSVRYTGELFF
TRBJ2-1 - TRBV4-1 - 19 TGCGCCAGCAGCCAAGTACGGGGGACCTTTGGGGCCAAAACCCATGAGCAGTTCTTC CASSQVRGTFGAKTHEQFF
TRBJ2-7 - TRBV4-2 TRBD2 15 TGTGCCAGCAGCCAAGTGGGCGGGGGGGGCCACGAGCAGTACTTC CASSQVGGGGHEQYF
TRBJ1-1 few TRBV5-1 - 15 TGCGCCAGCAGCTTGGAGTACCTGGGCGACACTGAAGCTTTCTTT CASSLEYLGDTEAFF